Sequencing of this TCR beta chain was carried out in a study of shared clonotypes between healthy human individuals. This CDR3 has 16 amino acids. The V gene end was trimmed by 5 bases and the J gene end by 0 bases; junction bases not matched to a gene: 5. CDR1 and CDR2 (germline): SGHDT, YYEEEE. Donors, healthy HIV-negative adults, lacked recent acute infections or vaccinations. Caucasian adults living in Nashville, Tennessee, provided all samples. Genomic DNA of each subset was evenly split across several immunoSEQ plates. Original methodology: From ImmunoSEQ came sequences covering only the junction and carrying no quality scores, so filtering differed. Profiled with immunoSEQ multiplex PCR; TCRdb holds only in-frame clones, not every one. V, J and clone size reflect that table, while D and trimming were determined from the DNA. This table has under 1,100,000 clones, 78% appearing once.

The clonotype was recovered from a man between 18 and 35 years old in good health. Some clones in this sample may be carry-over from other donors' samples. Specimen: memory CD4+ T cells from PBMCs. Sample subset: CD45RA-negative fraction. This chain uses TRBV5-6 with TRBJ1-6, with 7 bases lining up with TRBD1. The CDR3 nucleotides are TGTGCCAGCAGTCGGGGACAGAGCTCCTATAATTCACCCCTCCACTTT. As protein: CASSRGQSSYNSPLHF.